This entry features one T cell receptor (beta chain) sequence. Cohort placement rested on clinical history that participants reported themselves. The V gene's germline CDR1 is LNHDA and CDR2 SQIVND (reference sequence). Trimming left V 3 bases short and J 9 bases short, with 22 bases between. The CDR3 is made up of 16 amino acids. This entry belongs to a study of blood T cell repertoires in COVID-19. Study information: Specimens from acute and convalescent COVID-19 originated in the United States, Italy and Spain. Sample material is recorded as cDNA or gDNA derived from T cells, B-cell-depleted T cells, or PBMCs.

Source study methods: Nucleated cell number was recorded as an estimate derived from reference gene primer amplification. The method was immunoSEQ multiplex PCR; TCRdb's version includes in-frame clones alone and lacks a portion of them. The D gene and trimming were derived from the DNA, and the V and J assignments and clone size from that table. The table has 350,000 or so clones, almost 90% seen once; the top ten hold just over 1%. The V and J genes are TRBV19 and TRBJ2-3, with D perhaps TRBD2 (7 bases). The source is a woman aged 30 to 39 who had been exposed to COVID-19. Specimen: PBMCs or T cells enriched from blood (not recorded which). CDR3 sequence reads: CASSMLGGRAGGTQYF. The DNA of the CDR3 is TGTGCCAGTAGTATGCTAGGGGGGAGGGCAGGAGGGACGCAGTATTTT.